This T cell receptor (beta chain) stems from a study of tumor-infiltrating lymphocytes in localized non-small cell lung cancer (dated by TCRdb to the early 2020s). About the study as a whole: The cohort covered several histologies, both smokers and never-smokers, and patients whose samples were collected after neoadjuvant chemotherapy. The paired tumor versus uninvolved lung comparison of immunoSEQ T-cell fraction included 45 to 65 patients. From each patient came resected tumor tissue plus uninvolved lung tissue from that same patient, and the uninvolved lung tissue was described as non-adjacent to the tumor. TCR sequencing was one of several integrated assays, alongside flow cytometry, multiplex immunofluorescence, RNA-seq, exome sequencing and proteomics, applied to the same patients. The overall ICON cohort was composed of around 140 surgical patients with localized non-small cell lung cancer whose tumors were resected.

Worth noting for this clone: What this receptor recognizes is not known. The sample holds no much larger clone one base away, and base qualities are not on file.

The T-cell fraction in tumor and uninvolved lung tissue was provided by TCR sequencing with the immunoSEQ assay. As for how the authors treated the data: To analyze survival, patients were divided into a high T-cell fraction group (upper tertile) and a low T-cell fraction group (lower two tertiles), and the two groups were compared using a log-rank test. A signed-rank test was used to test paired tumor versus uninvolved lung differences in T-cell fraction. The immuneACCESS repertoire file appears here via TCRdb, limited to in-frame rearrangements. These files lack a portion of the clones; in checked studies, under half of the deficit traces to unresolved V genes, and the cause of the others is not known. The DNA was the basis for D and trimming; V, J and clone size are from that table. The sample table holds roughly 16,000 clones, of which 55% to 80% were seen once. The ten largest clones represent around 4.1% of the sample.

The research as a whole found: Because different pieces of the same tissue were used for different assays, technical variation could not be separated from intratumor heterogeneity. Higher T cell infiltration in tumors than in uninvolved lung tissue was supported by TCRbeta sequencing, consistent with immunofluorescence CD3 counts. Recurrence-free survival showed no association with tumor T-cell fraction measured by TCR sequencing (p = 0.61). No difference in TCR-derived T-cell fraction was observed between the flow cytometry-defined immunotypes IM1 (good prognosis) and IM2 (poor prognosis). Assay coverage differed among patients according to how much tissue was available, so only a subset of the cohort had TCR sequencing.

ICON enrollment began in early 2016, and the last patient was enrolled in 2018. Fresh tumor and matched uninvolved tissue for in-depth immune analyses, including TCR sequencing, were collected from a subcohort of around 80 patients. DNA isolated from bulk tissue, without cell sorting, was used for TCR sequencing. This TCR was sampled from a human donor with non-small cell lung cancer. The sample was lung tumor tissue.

The bases read TGTGCCAGCAACCCGGGACTAGTATCGGACCGGGAGACCCAGTACTTC. Translated, it reads CASNPGLVSDRETQYF. The sequence is built from TRBV2 and TRBJ2-5; 8 bases in the junction line up with TRBD2. For CDR1 and CDR2, the germline V gene lists SNHLY and FYNNEI. V and J are trimmed by 7 bases and 5 bases, and the gene matches miss 15 bases of the junction. The CDR3 holds 16 amino acids from the cysteine to the phenylalanine. Only the CDR3 part of the read is kept: 48 bases, read in frame from the first base. The variable domain in full, with residues beyond the CDR3 obtained from the reference TRBV2 and TRBJ2-5 genes, is EPEVTQTPSHQVTQMGQEVILRCVPISNHLYFYWYRQILGQKVEFLVSFYNNEISEKSEIFDDQFSVERPDGSNFTLKIRSTKLEDSAMYFCASNPGLVSDRETQYFGPGTRLLVL.